This T cell receptor (beta chain) is drawn from a study of breast tumors, draining lymph nodes, adjacent tissues. Study findings and constraints: Compared with basal-like, luminal-like tumors shared significantly more repertoire with nontumor tissue. Compared with lymph nodes, tumors were less diverse; compared with nontumor tissue, more. Findings are consistent with lymph node origin and intratumoral expansion of most tumor T cells.

Using its own MiXCR run on the multiplex PCR reads, TCRdb lists one record per CDR3 protein. The profile shows approximately 52,000 distinct CDR3 sequences, approximately 45% of them singletons. This clonotype has a count of ten or more. Its antigen is not known. One end of the junction is discordant with germline, which a read error may explain. Germline assignment: CDR1 SQVTM and CDR2 ANQGSEA. The CDR3 runs to 15 residues. The source material was breast tumor tissue. The chain is built from TRBV29-1 and TRBJ2-1; TRBD2 matches at 13 bases. The TCR sequence derives from a female donor with breast cancer. Some clones in this sample may be carry-over from other donors' samples. The CDR3 DNA reads TGCAGCGTGGAAGAATGGACTAGCGGGAGCCCGGTACAGTTCTTC. Protein: CSVEEWTSGSPVQFF.